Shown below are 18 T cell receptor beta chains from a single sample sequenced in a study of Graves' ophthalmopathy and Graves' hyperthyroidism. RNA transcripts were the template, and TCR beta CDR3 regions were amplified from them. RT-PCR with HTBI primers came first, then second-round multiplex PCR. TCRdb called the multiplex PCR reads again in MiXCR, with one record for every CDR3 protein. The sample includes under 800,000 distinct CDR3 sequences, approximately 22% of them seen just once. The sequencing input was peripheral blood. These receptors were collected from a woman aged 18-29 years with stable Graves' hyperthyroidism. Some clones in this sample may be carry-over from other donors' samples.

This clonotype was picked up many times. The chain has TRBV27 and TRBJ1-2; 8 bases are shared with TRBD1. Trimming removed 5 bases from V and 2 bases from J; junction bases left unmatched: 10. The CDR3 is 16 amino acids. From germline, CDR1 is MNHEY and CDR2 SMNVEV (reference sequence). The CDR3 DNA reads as TGTGCCAGCAGTCGGGACAGGACACCTCTCAACTATGGCTACACCTTC. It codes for CASSRDRTPLNYGYTF.

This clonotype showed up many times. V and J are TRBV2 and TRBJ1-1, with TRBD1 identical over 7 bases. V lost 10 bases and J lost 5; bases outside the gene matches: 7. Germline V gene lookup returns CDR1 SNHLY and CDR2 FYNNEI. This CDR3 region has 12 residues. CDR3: CATGDRDTEAFF. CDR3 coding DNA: TGTGCCACCGGAGACAGGGATACTGAAGCTTTCTTT.

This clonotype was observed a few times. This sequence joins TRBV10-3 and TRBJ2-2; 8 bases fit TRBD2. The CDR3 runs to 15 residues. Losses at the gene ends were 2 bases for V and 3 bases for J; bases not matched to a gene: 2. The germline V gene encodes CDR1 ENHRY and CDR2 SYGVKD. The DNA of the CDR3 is TGTGCCATCAGTGAGGCCGGGGGGGACACCGGGGAGCTGTTTTTT. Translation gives CAISEAGGDTGELFF.

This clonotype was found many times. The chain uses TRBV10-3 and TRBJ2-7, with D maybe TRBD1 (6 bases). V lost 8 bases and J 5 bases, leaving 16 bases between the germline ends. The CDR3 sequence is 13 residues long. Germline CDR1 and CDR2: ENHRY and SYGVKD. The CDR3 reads CAIRRTGTHEQYF. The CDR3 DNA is TGTGCCATCCGCCGAACAGGGACACACGAGCAGTACTTC.

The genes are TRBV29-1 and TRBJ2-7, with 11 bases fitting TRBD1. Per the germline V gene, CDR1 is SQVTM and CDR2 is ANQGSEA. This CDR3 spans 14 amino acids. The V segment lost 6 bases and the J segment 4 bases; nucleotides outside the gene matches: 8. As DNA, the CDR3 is TGCAGCGTATCACTGGACAGGGGGCTATACGAGCAGTACTTC. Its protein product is CSVSLDRGLYEQYF.

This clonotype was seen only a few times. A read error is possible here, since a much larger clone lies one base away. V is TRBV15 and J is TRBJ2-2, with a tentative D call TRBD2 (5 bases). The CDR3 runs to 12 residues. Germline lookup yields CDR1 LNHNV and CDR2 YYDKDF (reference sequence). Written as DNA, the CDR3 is TGTGCCACCAGCAGCGATATCGGGGAGCTGTTGTTT. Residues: CATSSDIGELLF. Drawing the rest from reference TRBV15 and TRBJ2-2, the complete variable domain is DAMVIQNPRYQVTQFGKPVTLSCSQTLNHNVMYWYQQKSSQAPKLLFHYYDKDFNNEADTPDNFQSRRPNTSFCFLDIRSPGLGDTAMYLCATSSDIGELLFGEGSRLTVL.

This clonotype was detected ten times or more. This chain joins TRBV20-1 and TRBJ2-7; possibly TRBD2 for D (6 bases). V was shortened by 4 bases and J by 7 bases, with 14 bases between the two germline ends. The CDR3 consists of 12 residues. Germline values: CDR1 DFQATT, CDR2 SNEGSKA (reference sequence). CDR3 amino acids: CSANRETREQYF. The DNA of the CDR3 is TGCAGTGCTAACCGGGAGACCCGAGAGCAGTACTTC.

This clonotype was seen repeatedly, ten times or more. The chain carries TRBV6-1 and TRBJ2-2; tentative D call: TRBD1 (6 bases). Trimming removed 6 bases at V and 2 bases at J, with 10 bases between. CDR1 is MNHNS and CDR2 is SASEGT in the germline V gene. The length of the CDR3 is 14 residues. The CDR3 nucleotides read TGTGCCAGCAGCGTACAGGGTAACACCGGGGAGCTGTTTTTT. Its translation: CASSVQGNTGELFF.

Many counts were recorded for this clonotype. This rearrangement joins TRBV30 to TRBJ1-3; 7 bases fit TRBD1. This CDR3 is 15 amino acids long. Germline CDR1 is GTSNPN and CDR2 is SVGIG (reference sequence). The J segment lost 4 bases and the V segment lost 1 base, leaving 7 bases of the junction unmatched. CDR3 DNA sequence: TGTGCCTGGAGTGGACAGGGTTTGGGAGGAAACACCATATATTTT. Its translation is CAWSGQGLGGNTIYF.

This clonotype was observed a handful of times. CDR3 protein: CASSDRQRQPQHF. The CDR3 nucleotides read TGTGCCAGCAGTGACCGCCAGCGTCAGCCCCAGCATTTT. V and J are TRBV6-1 and TRBJ1-5; D not certain. Germline V gives CDR1 MNHNS, CDR2 SASEGT. The CDR3 has 13 amino acids. V was trimmed by 3 bases and J by 6 bases, leaving 9 bases between them.

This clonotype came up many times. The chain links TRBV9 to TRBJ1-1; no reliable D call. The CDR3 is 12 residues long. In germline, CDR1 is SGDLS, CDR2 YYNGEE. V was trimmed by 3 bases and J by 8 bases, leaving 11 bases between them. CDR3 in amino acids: CASSAGEREAFF. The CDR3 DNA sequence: TGTGCCAGCAGCGCCGGGGAAAGGGAAGCTTTCTTT.

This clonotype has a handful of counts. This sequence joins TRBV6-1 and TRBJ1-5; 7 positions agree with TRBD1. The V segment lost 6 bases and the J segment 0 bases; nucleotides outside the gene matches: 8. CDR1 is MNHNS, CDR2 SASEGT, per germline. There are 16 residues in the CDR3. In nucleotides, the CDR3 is TGTGCCAGCAGCCACCGGGACAGAGTTAGCAATCAGCCCCAGCATTTT. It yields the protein CASSHRDRVSNQPQHF.

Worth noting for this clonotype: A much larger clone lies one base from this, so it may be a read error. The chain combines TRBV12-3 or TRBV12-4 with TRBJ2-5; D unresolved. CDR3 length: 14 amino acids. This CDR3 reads CAISLYVDQETQYF. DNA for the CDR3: TGTGCCATCAGTTTATATGTGGACCAAGAGACCCAGTACTTC.

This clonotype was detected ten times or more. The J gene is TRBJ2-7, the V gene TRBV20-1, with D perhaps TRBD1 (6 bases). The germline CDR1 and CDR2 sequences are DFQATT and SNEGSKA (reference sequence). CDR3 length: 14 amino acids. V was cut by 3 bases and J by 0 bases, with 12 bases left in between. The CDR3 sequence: CSASPPGDSYEQYF. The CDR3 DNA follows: TGCAGTGCTAGCCCACCAGGGGACTCCTACGAGCAGTACTTC.

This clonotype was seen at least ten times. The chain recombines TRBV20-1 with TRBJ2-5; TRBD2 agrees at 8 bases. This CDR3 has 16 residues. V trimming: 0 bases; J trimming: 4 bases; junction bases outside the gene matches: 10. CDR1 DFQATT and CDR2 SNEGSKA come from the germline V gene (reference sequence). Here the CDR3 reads CSAREYLGLVRETQYF. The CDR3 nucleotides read TGCAGTGCTAGAGAGTACCTGGGACTAGTAAGAGAGACCCAGTACTTC.

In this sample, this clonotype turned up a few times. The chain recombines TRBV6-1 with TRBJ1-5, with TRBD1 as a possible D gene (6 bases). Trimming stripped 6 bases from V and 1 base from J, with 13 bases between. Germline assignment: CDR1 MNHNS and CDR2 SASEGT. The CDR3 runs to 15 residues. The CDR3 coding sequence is TGTGCCAGCAGCGCTAGGGGGATGAGCAATCAGCCCCAGCATTTT. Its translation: CASSARGMSNQPQHF.

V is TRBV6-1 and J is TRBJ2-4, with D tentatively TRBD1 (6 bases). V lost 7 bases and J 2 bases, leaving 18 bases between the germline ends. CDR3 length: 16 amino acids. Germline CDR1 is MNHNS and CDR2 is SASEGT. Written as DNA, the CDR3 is TGTGCCAGCAATCCAAGTCGTGGGACACCCAAAAACATTCAGTACTTC. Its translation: CASNPSRGTPKNIQYF.

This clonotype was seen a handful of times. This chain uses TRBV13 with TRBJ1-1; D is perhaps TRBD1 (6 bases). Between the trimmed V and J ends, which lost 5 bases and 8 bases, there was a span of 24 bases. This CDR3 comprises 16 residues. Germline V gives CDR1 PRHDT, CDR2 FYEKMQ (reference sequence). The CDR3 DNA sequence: TGTGCCAGCAGCAAAAACGACCGGGACACTCAAGGGGAAGCTTTCTTT. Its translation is CASSKNDRDTQGEAFF.